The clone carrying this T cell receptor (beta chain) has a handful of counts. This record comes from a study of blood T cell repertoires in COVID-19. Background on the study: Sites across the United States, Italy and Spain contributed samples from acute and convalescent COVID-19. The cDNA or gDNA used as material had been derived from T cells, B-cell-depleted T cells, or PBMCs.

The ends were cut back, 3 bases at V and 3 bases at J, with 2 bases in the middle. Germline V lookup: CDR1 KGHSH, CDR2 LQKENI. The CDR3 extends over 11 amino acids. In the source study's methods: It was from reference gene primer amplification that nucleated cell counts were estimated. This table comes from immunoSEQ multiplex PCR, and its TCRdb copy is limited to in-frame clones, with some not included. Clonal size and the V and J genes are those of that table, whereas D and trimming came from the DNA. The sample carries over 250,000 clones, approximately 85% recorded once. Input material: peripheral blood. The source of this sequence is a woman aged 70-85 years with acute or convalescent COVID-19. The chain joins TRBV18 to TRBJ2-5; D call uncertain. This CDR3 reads CASSPKETQYF. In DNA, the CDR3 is TGTGCCAGCTCACCTAAAGAGACCCAGTACTTC.